These T cell receptor beta chains were read from a single sample in a study of blood T cell repertoires in COVID-19. The method was immunoSEQ multiplex PCR; TCRdb's version includes in-frame clones alone and lacks a portion of them. The sample has hundreds of thousands of clones, 85% seen once. The sample consisted of PBMCs or T cells enriched from blood (not recorded which). These TCRs come from a man aged 40-50 years who had recovered from COVID-19. Each CDR3 is given with its conserved first and last residue. Each record gives: V gene, D gene, clone size, J gene, CDR3 protein, CDR3 DNA. D genes are given only for firm matches. Clone size is given for some rows only: seen once, a few or many times, or a class if the clone is expanded.

>TRBV9|-|-|TRBJ1-1
CASSGDRANTEAFF
TGTGCCAGCAGCGGTGACAGAGCGAACACTGAAGCTTTCTTT
>TRBV25-1|TRBD2|-|TRBJ2-1
CASSEYTGGSYNEQFF
TGTGCCAGCAGTGAATATACGGGGGGCTCCTACAATGAGCAGTTCTTC
>TRBV5-1|-|once|TRBJ2-7
CASSLIGTSESSYEQYF
TGCGCCAGCAGCCTGATTGGGACATCGGAGAGCTCCTACGAGCAGTACTTC
>TRBV4-1|TRBD2|-|TRBJ2-3
CASSQDAHTSGRIGTQYF
TGCGCCAGCAGCCAAGATGCGCACACTAGCGGGAGAATAGGTACGCAGTATTTT
>TRBV12-5|-|-|TRBJ2-1
CASGLGTPLHEQFF
TGTGCTAGTGGCCTCGGGACACCGCTACATGAGCAGTTCTTC
>TRBV5-6|-|-|TRBJ1-1
CASRSGGWTEAFF
TGTGCCAGCAGATCGGGGGGTTGGACTGAAGCTTTCTTT
>TRBV28|TRBD2|few|TRBJ2-7
CASRSSGASYEQYF
TGTGCCAGCAGATCTAGCGGGGCTTCCTACGAGCAGTACTTC
>TRBV4-1|TRBD1|-|TRBJ2-7
CASSQDRRLGTGGYEQYF
TGCGCCAGCAGCCAAGATCGGCGTTTGGGGACAGGGGGCTACGAGCAGTACTTC
>TRBV12-3/TRBV12-4|-|once|TRBJ1-1
CASSPIDTEAFF
TGTGCCAGCAGTCCAATTGACACTGAAGCTTTCTTT
>TRBV1|-|once|TRBJ2-1
CTSSPTSGRARDSYNEQFF
TGCACCAGCAGCCCGACTAGCGGGAGGGCCAGAGACTCCTACAATGAGCAGTTCTTC
>TRBV9|TRBD2|-|TRBJ2-3
CASSMSSGRRSDTQYF
TGTGCCAGCAGCATGTCTAGCGGGAGAAGGTCGGATACGCAGTATTTT
>TRBV5-1|-|-|TRBJ2-1
CASRGAGPLYNEQFF
TGCGCCAGCCGGGGGGCGGGCCCCCTCTACAATGAGCAGTTCTTC
>TRBV19|TRBD1|-|TRBJ2-7
CASSIRRTGTHSYEQYF
TGTGCCAGTAGTATCCGGCGGACAGGGACCCACTCCTACGAGCAGTACTTC
>TRBV7-2|-|-|TRBJ2-3
CASSLRIQISTDTQYF
TGTGCCAGCAGCTTAAGAATTCAGATTAGCACAGATACGCAGTATTTT
>TRBV28|TRBD1|-|TRBJ2-7
CASSPTGTAYSYEQYF
TGTGCCAGCAGCCCTACCGGGACAGCCTACTCCTACGAGCAGTACTTC
>TRBV27|-|once|TRBJ2-7
CASSLVGGEGGQYF
TGTGCCAGCAGTCTCGTGGGGGGAGAGGGTGGGCAGTACTTC
>TRBV5-1|TRBD1|-|TRBJ2-3
CASSSPTGLTDTQYF
TGCGCCAGCAGCTCCCCGACAGGGCTCACAGATACGCAGTATTTT
>TRBV7-9|-|-|TRBJ2-7
CASSLVSAGSYEQYF
TGTGCCAGCAGCTTAGTGTCTGCAGGATCCTACGAGCAGTACTTC
>TRBV28|-|-|TRBJ1-5
CASRRYSRTNQPQHF
TGTGCCAGCAGGCGTTATTCCAGGACAAATCAGCCCCAGCATTTT
>TRBV5-6|TRBD2|many|TRBJ2-1
CASGVAGNYNEQFF
TGTGCCAGCGGGGTAGCGGGAAACTACAATGAGCAGTTCTTC
>TRBV14|-|-|TRBJ1-1
CASSQVGGGESTEAFF
TGTGCCAGCAGCCAAGTGGGGGGAGGGGAGAGCACTGAAGCTTTCTTT
>TRBV10-3|-|-|TRBJ2-7
CAISEPFGESKEQYF
TGTGCCATCAGTGAACCCTTCGGGGAGTCGAAGGAGCAGTACTTC
>TRBV6-5|-|-|TRBJ1-2
CASSYSGDYTF
TGTGCCAGCAGTTACTCAGGAGACTACACCTTC
>TRBV7-2|TRBD2|-|TRBJ2-7
CASSLTPGLVSREQYF
TGTGCCAGCAGCCTAACCCCGGGACTAGTCAGTCGCGAGCAGTACTTC
>TRBV19|-|-|TRBJ2-1
CASSYIISYNEQFF
TGTGCCAGTAGTTACATTATCTCCTACAATGAGCAGTTCTTC
>TRBV19|TRBD1|few|TRBJ1-3
CASSAPGQGSGNTIYF
TGTGCCAGTAGTGCCCCAGGACAGGGCTCTGGAAACACCATATATTTT
>TRBV10-1|TRBD2|-|TRBJ2-3
CASSELGGRRTDTQYF
TGCGCCAGCAGTGAGTTGGGCGGGAGGCGGACAGATACGCAGTATTTT
>TRBV5-4|-|once|TRBJ1-1
CASSEQGRRSEAFF
TGTGCCAGCAGCGAACAGGGAAGAAGATCTGAAGCTTTCTTT
>TRBV7-3|-|-|TRBJ2-3
CASSSQGGKDTQYF
TGTGCCAGCAGCTCGCAAGGGGGTAAAGATACGCAGTATTTT
>TRBV12-3/TRBV12-4|TRBD1|-|TRBJ2-7
CASRRTGGNEQYF
TGTGCCAGCAGAAGGACAGGGGGGAACGAGCAGTACTTC
>TRBV29-1|TRBD1|-|TRBJ2-7
CSVPPGQIYEQYF
TGCAGCGTCCCACCGGGACAGATCTACGAGCAGTACTTC
>TRBV27|-|-|TRBJ2-4
CASSLSGRIPKNIQYF
TGTGCCAGCAGTTTATCGGGCAGGATCCCCAAAAACATTCAGTACTTC
>TRBV12-3/TRBV12-4|-|-|TRBJ2-5
CASSLLETQYF
TGTGCCAGCAGTTTACTAGAGACCCAGTACTTC
>TRBV7-2|TRBD2|once|TRBJ2-3
CASTLLAGEGDTQYF
TGTGCCAGCACCCTTCTAGCGGGAGAGGGAGATACGCAGTATTTT
>TRBV25-1|-|-|TRBJ1-1
CASTRNTEAFF
TGTGCCAGTACAAGAAACACTGAAGCTTTCTTT
>TRBV2|TRBD1|-|TRBJ1-5
CASSATGGNQPQHF
TGTGCCAGCAGCGCGACAGGGGGCAATCAGCCCCAGCATTTT
>TRBV18|TRBD2|-|TRBJ2-1
CASSPIRGGRSNEQFF
TGTGCCAGCTCACCCATTCGGGGCGGGAGGAGCAATGAGCAGTTCTTC
>TRBV19|-|-|TRBJ1-1
CASGKQGAGNTEAFF
TGTGCCAGTGGAAAACAGGGTGCAGGGAACACTGAAGCTTTCTTT
>TRBV7-2|TRBD2|-|TRBJ2-3
CASSLGLAGGADTQYF
TGTGCCAGCAGCTTAGGTCTAGCGGGAGGCGCAGATACGCAGTATTTT
>TRBV11-2|TRBD2|once|TRBJ2-3
CASSFLVAGGPGSTDTQYF
TGTGCCAGCAGCTTTCTGGTAGCGGGAGGGCCGGGGAGCACAGATACGCAGTATTTT
>TRBV12-3/TRBV12-4|-|-|TRBJ2-7
CASSFQGYEQYF
TGTGCCAGCAGTTTTCAGGGATACGAGCAGTACTTC
>TRBV11-2|-|-|TRBJ2-2
CASSQGGAGELFF
TGTGCCAGCAGCCAAGGGGGGGCCGGGGAGCTGTTTTTT